This T cell receptor (beta chain) was identified in a study of blood T cell repertoires in COVID-19. Study at large: The study drew acute and convalescent COVID-19 samples from the United States, Italy and Spain. The cDNA or gDNA used as material had been derived from T cells, B-cell-depleted T cells, or PBMCs.

Authors' processing steps: Amplified reference gene primers provided the basis for estimating nucleated cell counts. Only in-frame clones appear in the TCRdb table, and some are missing; sequencing was by immunoSEQ multiplex PCR. The DNA gave D and trimming, while V, J and clone size come from that table. The top ten clones hold about 43% of a sample with about 68,000 clones, roughly 83% of them seen once. J lost 6 bases, V lost 4 bases, and 5 bases had no gene match. The length of the CDR3 is 15 residues. The V gene's germline CDR1 is LGHDT and CDR2 YNNKEL (reference sequence). Sequencing was done on a sample of peripheral blood. The TCR originated in an elderly man with acute or convalescent COVID-19. The rearrangement joins TRBV3-1 (or the pseudogene TRBV3-2) to TRBJ2-1; TRBD2 matches 11 bases. Written as DNA, the CDR3 is TGTGCCAGCAGCCTAGCGGGGGGGCAAAGCAATGAGCAGTTCTTC. This gives the protein CASSLAGGQSNEQFF.